This T cell receptor (beta chain) emerged from a study of T cell changes during pregnancy in multiple sclerosis. Assay used: immunoSEQ multiplex PCR; TCRdb lists only in-frame clones, some missing. This table holds 60,000 to 75,000 clones, roughly 92% found once. The V gene end was trimmed by 5 bases and the J gene end by 5 bases; junction bases not matched to a gene: 3. The CDR3 is 13 amino acids. Per germline, CDR1 SGHNT and CDR2 YYREEE (reference sequence). The chain employs TRBV5-4 and TRBJ2-5; 10 nucleotides agree with TRBD1. The sequence was collected from a female donor with multiple sclerosis, enrolled in a pregnancy study. The sample consisted of peripheral blood, taken in the second trimester of pregnancy. The DNA of the CDR3 is TGTGCCAGCAGAATGGGACAGGGGGAGACCCAGTACTTC. It is translated as CASRMGQGETQYF.